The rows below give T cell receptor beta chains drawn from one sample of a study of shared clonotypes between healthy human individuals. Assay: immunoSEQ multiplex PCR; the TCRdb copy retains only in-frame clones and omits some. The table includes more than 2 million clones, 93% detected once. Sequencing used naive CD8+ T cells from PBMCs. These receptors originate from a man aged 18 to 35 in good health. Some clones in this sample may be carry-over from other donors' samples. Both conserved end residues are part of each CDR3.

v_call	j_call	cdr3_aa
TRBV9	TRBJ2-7	CASSPRQKYYEQYF
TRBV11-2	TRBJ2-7	CASSLGLAGSYEQYF
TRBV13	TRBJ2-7	CASSLRTGTYEQYF
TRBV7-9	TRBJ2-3	CASSLLAASTDTQYF
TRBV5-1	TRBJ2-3	CASSPGLAGPTDTQYF
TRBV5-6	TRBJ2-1	CASSPDRGANNEQFF
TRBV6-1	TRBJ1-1	CASREGAANTEAFF
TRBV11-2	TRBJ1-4	CASSPYRTGGEKLFF
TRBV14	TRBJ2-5	CASSQRGETQYF
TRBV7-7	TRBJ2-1	CASSGGPLNEQFF
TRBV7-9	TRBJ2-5	CASSPSGWERETQYF
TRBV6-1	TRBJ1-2	CASSELRAGGYTF
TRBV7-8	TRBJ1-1	CASSLAFIIGGTEAFF
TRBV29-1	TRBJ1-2	CSAPVETNYGYTF
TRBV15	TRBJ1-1	CATSRRSGTEAFF
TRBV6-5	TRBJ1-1	CASSYQTAPLNTEAFF
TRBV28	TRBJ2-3	CASSSGTSSTDTQYF
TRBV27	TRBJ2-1	CASSLWSGVGYNEQFF